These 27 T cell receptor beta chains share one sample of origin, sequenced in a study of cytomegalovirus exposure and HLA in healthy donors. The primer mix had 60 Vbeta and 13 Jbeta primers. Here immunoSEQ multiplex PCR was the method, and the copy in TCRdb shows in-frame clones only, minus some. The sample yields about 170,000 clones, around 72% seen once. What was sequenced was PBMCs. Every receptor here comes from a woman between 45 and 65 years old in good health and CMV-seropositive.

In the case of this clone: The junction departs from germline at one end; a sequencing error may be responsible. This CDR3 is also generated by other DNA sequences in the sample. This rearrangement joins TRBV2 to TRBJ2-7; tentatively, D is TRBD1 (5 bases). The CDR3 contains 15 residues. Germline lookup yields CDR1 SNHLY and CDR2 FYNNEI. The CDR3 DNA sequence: TGTGCTAGCAGTGCTGGGTGGCCCAAGGGGTACGAGCAGTACTTC. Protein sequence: CASSAGWPKGYEQYF.

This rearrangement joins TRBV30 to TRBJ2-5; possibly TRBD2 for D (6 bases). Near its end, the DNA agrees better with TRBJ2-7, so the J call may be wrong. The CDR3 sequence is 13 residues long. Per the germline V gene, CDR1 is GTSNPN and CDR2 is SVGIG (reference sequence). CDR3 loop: CAWSVTRVGEQYF. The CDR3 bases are TGTGCCTGGAGTGTGACTAGAGTAGGCGAGCAGTACTTC.

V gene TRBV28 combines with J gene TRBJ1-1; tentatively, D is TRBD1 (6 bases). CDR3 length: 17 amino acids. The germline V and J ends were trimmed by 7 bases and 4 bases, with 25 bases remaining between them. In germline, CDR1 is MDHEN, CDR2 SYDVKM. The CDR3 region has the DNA TGTGCCAGCACTCCTCCGGGACAACTTCTGCGGGCCACTGAAGCTTTCTTT. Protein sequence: CASTPPGQLLRATEAFF.

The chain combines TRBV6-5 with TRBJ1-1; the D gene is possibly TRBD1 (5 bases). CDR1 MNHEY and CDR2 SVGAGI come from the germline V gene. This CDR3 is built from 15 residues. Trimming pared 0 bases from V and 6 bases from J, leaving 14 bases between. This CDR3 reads CASSYSQVVSPEAFF. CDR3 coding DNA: TGTGCCAGCAGTTACTCACAGGTAGTCTCCCCTGAAGCTTTCTTT.

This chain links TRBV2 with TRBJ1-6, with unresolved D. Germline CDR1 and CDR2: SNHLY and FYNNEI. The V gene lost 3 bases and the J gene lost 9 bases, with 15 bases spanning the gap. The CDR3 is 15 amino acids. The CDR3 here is CASSDLPYPRSPLHF. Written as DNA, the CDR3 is TGTGCCAGCAGTGATTTACCCTACCCACGTTCACCCCTCCACTTT.

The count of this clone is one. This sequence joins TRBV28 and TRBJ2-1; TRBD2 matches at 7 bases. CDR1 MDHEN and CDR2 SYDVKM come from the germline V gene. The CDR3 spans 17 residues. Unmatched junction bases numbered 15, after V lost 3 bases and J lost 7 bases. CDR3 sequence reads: CASSLAVHGGSGNEQFF. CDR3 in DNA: TGTGCCAGCAGTTTGGCGGTGCACGGCGGGAGTGGAAATGAGCAGTTCTTC.

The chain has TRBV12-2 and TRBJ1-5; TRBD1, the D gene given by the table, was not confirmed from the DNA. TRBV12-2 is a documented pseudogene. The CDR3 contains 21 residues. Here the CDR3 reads CASRLEWTGGKKLHSNQPQHF. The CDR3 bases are TGTGCAAGTCGCTTAGAATGGACAGGGGGCAAAAAGCTCCATAGCAATCAGCCCCAGCATTTT.

CDR3 sequence (DNA): TGTGCCAGTGGCACGGGGTTCGACTATGGCTACACCTTC. It is translated as CASGTGFDYGYTF. The rearrangement uses TRBV19 and TRBJ1-2, with D uncertain. The germline V gene encodes CDR1 LNHDA and CDR2 SQIVND (reference sequence). CDR3 length: 13 amino acids. V was trimmed by 8 bases and J by 3 bases, leaving 13 bases between them.

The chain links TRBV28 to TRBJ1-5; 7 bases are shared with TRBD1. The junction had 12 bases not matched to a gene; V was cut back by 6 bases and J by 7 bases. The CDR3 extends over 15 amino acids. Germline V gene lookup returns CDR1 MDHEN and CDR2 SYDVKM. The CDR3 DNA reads TGTGCCAGCAGCCCCCCCCAGACAGGGAGACAGCCCCAGCATTTT. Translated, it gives CASSPPQTGRQPQHF.

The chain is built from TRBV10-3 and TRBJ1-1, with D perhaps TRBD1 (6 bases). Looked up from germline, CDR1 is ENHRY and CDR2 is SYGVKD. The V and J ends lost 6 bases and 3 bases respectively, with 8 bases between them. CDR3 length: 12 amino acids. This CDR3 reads CAISHRDTEAFF. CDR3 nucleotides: TGTGCCATCAGCCACAGGGACACTGAAGCTTTCTTT.

The CDR3: CASSVQGAEETQYF. CDR3 in DNA: TGCGCCAGCAGCGTACAGGGGGCGGAAGAGACCCAGTACTTC. This chain joins TRBV5-1 and TRBJ2-5, with TRBD1 matching over 9 bases. The V gene's germline CDR1 is SGHRS and CDR2 YFSETQ. V gave up 4 bases and J gave up 3 bases; unmatched junction bases: 4. The CDR3 totals 14 residues.

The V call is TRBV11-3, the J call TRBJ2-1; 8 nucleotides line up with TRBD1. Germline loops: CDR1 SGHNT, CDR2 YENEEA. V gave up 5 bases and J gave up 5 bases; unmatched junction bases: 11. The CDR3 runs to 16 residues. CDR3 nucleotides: TGTGCCAGCAGCATCGAAGGACAGGGTGGAGACAATGAGCAGTTCTTC. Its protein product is CASSIEGQGGDNEQFF.

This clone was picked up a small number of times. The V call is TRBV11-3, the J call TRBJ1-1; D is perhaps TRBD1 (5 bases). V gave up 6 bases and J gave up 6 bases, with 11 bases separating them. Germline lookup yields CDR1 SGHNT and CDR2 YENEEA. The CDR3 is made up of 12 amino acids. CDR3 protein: CASSPLGAEAFF. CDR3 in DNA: TGTGCCAGCAGTCCCCTAGGGGCTGAAGCTTTCTTT.

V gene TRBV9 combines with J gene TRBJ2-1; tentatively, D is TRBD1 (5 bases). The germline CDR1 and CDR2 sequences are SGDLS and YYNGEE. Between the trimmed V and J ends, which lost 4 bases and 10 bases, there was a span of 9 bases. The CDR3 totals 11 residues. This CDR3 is CASSTNREQFF. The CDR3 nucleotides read TGTGCCAGCAGCACTAACAGGGAGCAGTTCTTC.

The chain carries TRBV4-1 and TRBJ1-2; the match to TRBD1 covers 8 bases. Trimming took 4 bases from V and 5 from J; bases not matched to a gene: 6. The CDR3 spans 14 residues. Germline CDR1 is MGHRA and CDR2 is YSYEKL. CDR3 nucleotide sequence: TGCGCCAGCAGCCCCGGACAGGGTGATTATGGCTACACCTTC. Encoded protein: CASSPGQGDYGYTF.

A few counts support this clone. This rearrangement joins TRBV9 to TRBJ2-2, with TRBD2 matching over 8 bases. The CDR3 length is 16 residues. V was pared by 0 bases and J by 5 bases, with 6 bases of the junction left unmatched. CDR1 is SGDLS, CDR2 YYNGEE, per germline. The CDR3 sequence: CASSVAGLAGTGELFF. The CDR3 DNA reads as TGTGCCAGCAGCGTAGCTGGACTAGCCGGGACCGGGGAGCTGTTTTTT.

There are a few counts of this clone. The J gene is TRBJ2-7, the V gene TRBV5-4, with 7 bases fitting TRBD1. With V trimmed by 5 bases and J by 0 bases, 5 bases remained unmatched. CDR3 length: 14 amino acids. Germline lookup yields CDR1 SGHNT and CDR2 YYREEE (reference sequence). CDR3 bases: TGTGCCAGCAGTCCAGGACAGGACTCCTACGAGCAGTACTTC. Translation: CASSPGQDSYEQYF. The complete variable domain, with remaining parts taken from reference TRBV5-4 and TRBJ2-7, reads ETGVTQSPTHLIKTRGQQVTLRCSSQSGHNTVSWYQQALGQGPQFIFQYYREEENGRGNFPPRFSGLQFPNYSSELNVNALELDDSALYLCASSPGQDSYEQYFGPGTRLTVT.

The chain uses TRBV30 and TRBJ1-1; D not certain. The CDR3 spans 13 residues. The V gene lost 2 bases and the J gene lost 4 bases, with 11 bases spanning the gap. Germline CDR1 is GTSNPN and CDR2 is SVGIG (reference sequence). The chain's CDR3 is CAWSPVRGTEAFF. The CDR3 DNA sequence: TGTGCCTGGAGTCCTGTACGGGGCACTGAAGCTTTCTTT.

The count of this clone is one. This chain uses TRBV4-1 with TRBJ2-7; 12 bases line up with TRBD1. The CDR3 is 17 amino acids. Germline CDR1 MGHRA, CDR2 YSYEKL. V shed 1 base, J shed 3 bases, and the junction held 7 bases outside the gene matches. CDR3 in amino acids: CASSQVGGTGGVYEQYF. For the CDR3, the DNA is TGCGCCAGCAGCCAAGTCGGGGGGACAGGGGGCGTCTACGAGCAGTACTTC.

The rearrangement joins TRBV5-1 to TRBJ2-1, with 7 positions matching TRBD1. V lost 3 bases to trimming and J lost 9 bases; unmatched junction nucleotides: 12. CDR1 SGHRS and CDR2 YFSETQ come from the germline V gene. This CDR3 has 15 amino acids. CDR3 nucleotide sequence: TGCGCCAGCAGCTATGACAGGGATTCAGGGGGTGAGCAGTTCTTC. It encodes CASSYDRDSGGEQFF.

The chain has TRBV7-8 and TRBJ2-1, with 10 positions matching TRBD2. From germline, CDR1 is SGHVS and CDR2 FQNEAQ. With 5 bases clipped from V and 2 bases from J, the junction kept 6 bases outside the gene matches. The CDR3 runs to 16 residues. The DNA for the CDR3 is TGTGCCAGCAGCCCACCGGGACTAGCGACCTACAATGAGCAGTTCTTC. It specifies CASSPPGLATYNEQFF.

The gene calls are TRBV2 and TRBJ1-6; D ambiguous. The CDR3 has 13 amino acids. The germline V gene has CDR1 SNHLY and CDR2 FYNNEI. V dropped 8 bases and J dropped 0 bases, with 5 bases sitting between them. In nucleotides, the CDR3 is TGTGCCAGCGGGAGCTCCTATAATTCACCCCTCCACTTT. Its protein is CASGSSYNSPLHF.

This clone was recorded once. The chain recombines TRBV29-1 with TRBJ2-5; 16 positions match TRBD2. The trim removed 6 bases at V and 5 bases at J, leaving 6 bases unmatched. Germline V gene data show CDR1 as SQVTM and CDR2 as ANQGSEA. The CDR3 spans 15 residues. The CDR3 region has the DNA TGCAGCGTAGTGGGACTAGCGGGGGGGCGGGAGACCCAGTACTTC. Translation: CSVVGLAGGRETQYF.

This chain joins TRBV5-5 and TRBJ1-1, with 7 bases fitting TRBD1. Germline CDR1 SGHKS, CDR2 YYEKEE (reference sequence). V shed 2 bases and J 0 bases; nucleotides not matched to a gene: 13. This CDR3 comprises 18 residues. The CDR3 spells CASSLFLGQPLLNTEAFF. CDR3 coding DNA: TGTGCCAGCAGCTTATTTCTGGGACAGCCACTCTTGAACACTGAAGCTTTCTTT.

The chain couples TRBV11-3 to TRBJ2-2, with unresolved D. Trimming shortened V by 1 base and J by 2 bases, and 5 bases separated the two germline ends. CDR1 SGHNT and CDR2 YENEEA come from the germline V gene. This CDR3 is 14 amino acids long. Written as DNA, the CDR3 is TGTGCCAGCAGCTTAGGGCCCAACACCGGGGAGCTGTTTTTT. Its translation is CASSLGPNTGELFF.

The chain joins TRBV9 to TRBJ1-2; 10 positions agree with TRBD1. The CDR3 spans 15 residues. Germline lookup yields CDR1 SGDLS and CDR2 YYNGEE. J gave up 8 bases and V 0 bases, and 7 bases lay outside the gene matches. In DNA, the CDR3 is TGTGCCAGCAGCGTAGAGGGGACAGGGGTCGGGGGCTACACCTTC. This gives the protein CASSVEGTGVGGYTF.

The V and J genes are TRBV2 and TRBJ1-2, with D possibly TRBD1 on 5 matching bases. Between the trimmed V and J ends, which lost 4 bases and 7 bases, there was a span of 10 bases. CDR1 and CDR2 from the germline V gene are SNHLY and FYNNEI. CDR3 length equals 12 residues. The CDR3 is CASSVRGTGYTF. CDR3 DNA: TGTGCCAGCAGTGTAAGGGGTACTGGCTACACCTTC.